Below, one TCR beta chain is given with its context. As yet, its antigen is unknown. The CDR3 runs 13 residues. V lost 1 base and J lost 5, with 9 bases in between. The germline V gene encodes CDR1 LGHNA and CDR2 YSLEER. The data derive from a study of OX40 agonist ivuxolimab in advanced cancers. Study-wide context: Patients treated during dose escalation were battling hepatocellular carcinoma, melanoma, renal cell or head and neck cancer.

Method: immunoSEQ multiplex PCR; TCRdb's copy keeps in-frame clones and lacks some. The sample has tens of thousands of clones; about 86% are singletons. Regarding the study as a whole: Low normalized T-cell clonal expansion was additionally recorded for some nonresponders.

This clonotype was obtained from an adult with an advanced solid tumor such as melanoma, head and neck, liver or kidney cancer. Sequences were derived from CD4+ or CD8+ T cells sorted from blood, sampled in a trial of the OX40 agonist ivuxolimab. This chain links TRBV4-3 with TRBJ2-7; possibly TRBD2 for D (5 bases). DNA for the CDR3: TGCGCCAGCAGCCAAGGGTGGGAGAACGAGCAGTACTTC. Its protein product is CASSQGWENEQYF.